A selection of T cell receptor beta chains follows, all from one sample in a study of blood T cell repertoires in COVID-19. Clones were read by immunoSEQ multiplex PCR, and TCRdb kept only the in-frame ones, dropping some. Among 200,000 to 250,000 clones listed, 60% to 85% were seen once. The sequencing input was peripheral blood. Receptor source: a woman aged 70 to 79 with acute or convalescent COVID-19. Each CDR3 is given with its conserved first and last residue. The order of the fields is J gene, clone size, D gene, V gene, CDR3 protein, CDR3 DNA. A D gene is named only where the DNA matches it firmly. Where a row states a size, it is once, few, many or the class of an expanded clone; other rows omit it.

TRBJ2-3 - - TRBV13 CASSLVRPTSTDTQYF TGTGCCAGCAGCTTAGTCCGGCCGACTAGCACAGATACGCAGTATTTT
TRBJ2-1 - TRBD2 TRBV11-2 CASSLVSGVVTYNEQFF TGTGCCAGCAGCTTAGTAAGCGGGGTGGTTACCTACAATGAGCAGTTCTTC
TRBJ2-1 - - TRBV11-2 CASSTEYNEQFF TGTGCCAGCAGCACAGAGTACAATGAGCAGTTCTTC
TRBJ2-7 - TRBD1 TRBV25-1 CASSDILPTGSHSEQYF TGTGCCAGCAGTGACATCTTACCGACAGGGTCCCACTCCGAGCAGTACTTC
TRBJ2-5 - TRBD1 TRBV6-5 CASTGTGKETQYF TGTGCCAGCACCGGGACAGGGAAAGAGACCCAGTACTTC
TRBJ2-3 - TRBD2 TRBV20-1 CSASFLAGGRTDTQYF TGCAGTGCTAGTTTTCTAGCGGGGGGACGCACAGATACGCAGTATTTT
TRBJ2-3 - - TRBV27 CASQRGNTDTQYF TGTGCCAGTCAACGGGGGAATACAGATACGCAGTATTTT
TRBJ1-2 - TRBD1 TRBV14 CASRDRANYGYTF TGTGCCAGCAGGGACAGGGCTAACTATGGCTACACCTTC
TRBJ2-1 - TRBD2 TRBV6-1 CASSEIAGVSNEQFF TGTGCCAGCAGTGAGATAGCGGGGGTGAGCAATGAGCAGTTCTTC
TRBJ1-1 once TRBD1 TRBV5-5 CASSRQGTLLNTEAFF TGTGCCAGCAGCAGACAGGGGACCCTTTTAAACACTGAAGCTTTCTTT
TRBJ2-7 once - TRBV18 CASSPDGTGYEQYF TGTGCCAGCTCACCCGACGGAACGGGCTACGAGCAGTACTTC
TRBJ2-1 - TRBD2 TRBV28 CASSPWTSGRNEQFF TGTGCCAGCAGTCCCTGGACTAGCGGGAGGAATGAGCAGTTCTTC
TRBJ2-1 - - TRBV10-3 CAISFFERDNEQFF TGTGCCATCAGCTTTTTTGAGAGGGACAATGAGCAGTTCTTC
TRBJ2-1 few - TRBV5-1 CASSLDPVSGEQFF TGCGCCAGCAGCTTGGATCCTGTATCGGGGGAGCAGTTCTTC
TRBJ2-5 once TRBD2 TRBV20-1 CLVGGQETQYF TGCCTGGTGGGAGGGCAGGAGACCCAGTACTTC
TRBJ2-1 - - TRBV14 CASSQETGYDEQFF TGTGCCAGCAGCCAAGAAACAGGGTACGATGAGCAGTTCTTC
TRBJ2-1 few - TRBV5-1 CASSLIGDTGGEQFF TGCGCCAGCAGCTTGATTGGGGACACGGGGGGTGAGCAGTTCTTC
TRBJ2-1 once - TRBV11-3 CASSPGGSGPKEQFF TGTGCCAGCAGCCCGGGTGGCTCCGGTCCAAAAGAGCAGTTCTTC
TRBJ2-5 - - TRBV29-1 CSVSGSQETQYF TGCAGCGTTTCTGGCAGCCAAGAGACCCAGTACTTC
TRBJ2-1 - TRBD1 TRBV7-3 CASSLGQGDEQFF TGTGCCAGCAGCTTGGGACAGGGCGATGAGCAGTTCTTC
TRBJ2-3 - TRBD2 TRBV9 CASSVLSGASTDTQYF TGTGCCAGCAGCGTACTTAGCGGGGCTAGCACAGATACGCAGTATTTT
TRBJ2-4 - - TRBV5-8 CASIPQTGFQYF TGTGCCAGCATTCCCCAAACGGGTTTTCAGTACTTC
TRBJ2-1 - - TRBV7-8 CASSLDGARYNEQFF TGTGCCAGCAGCTTAGATGGGGCAAGGTACAATGAGCAGTTCTTC
TRBJ1-5 - - TRBV6-5 CASRRPNQPQHF TGTGCCAGCCGCAGGCCAAATCAGCCCCAGCATTTT
TRBJ1-2 - TRBD1 TRBV2 CASSDPGQANYGYTF TGTGCCAGCAGCGATCCCGGACAGGCAAACTATGGCTACACCTTC
TRBJ2-5 - TRBD1 TRBV3-1/TRBV3-2 CASSFVAGQGGQETQYF TGTGCCAGCAGCTTTGTAGCGGGACAGGGGGGTCAAGAGACCCAGTACTTC
TRBJ2-2 - - TRBV3-1/TRBV3-2 CASSRRAQGGELFF TGTGCCAGCAGCCGCCGTGCCCAGGGGGGGGAGCTGTTTTTT
TRBJ1-1 once TRBD1 TRBV2 CASSSGQGATEAFF TGTGCCAGCAGCTCCGGACAGGGGGCGACTGAAGCTTTCTTT
TRBJ2-5 - - TRBV11-2 CASSLDPGVRAETQYF TGTGCCAGCAGCTTAGATCCGGGGGTGCGTGCGGAGACCCAGTACTTC
TRBJ2-2 - TRBD1 TRBV11-3 CASSLVGQGAGELFF TGTGCCAGCAGCTTAGTGGGACAGGGAGCCGGGGAGCTGTTTTTT
TRBJ2-1 - - TRBV6-5 CASTLAGGGYNEQFF TGTGCCAGCACATTGGCTGGCGGCGGGTACAATGAGCAGTTCTTC
TRBJ2-6 - TRBD1 TRBV5-1 CASSSGTGALGGANVLTF TGCGCCAGCAGCTCCGGGACAGGGGCACTTGGTGGGGCCAACGTCCTGACTTTC